What follows are 17 T cell receptor beta chains derived from one specimen sequenced in a study of blood T cell repertoires in COVID-19. Assay used: immunoSEQ multiplex PCR; TCRdb lists only in-frame clones, some missing. The repertoire consists of about 430,000 clones, with roughly 90% occurring once and the leading ten covering 0.8% to 0.9%. Sequencing was carried out using peripheral blood. The receptors here all came from a man between 18 and 29 years old with COVID-19, enrolled during active disease.

This chain joins TRBV12-3 or TRBV12-4 and TRBJ2-3, with 7 bases fitting TRBD1. The CDR3 extends over 12 amino acids. V was clipped by 8 bases and J by 7 bases; unmatched bases: 6. The CDR3 is CASRDSRNTQYF. The CDR3 DNA reads TGTGCCAGCCGGGACAGCAGGAATACGCAGTATTTT.

The J gene is TRBJ1-5, the V gene TRBV4-1, with D tentatively TRBD1 (6 bases). Germline CDR1 and CDR2: MGHRA and YSYEKL. The germline V and J ends were trimmed by 2 bases and 3 bases, with 11 bases remaining between them. The CDR3 totals 15 residues. The CDR3: CASSQIQGHNQPQHF. The CDR3 DNA reads as TGCGCCAGCAGCCAAATACAGGGCCACAATCAGCCCCAGCATTTT.

The chain combines TRBV7-9 with TRBJ2-7, with 8 bases aligning to TRBD2. The CDR3 loop spans 15 amino acids. The V segment lost 3 bases and the J segment 6 bases; nucleotides outside the gene matches: 10. Germline CDR1 reads SEHNR; CDR2 reads FQNEAQ (reference sequence). The CDR3 region is CASSFLGLAGGEQYF. The CDR3 DNA sequence: TGTGCCAGCAGCTTCCTCGGGCTAGCGGGTGGCGAGCAGTACTTC.

The V call is TRBV5-1, the J call TRBJ1-4, with TRBD1 as a possible D gene (5 bases). The CDR3 is 14 residues long. V was shortened by 0 bases and J by 5 bases, with 8 bases between the two germline ends. CDR1 is SGHRS and CDR2 is YFSETQ in the germline V gene. CDR3: CASSLGTKNEKLFF. The CDR3 nucleotides read TGCGCCAGCAGCTTGGGGACAAAGAATGAAAAACTGTTTTTT.

The gene calls are TRBV3-1 (or the pseudogene TRBV3-2) and TRBJ2-7; 9 positions agree with TRBD1. After removal of 8 bases from V and 4 bases from J, the junction contained 18 bases not matched to a gene. CDR1 LGHDT and CDR2 YNNKEL come from the germline V gene (reference sequence). The CDR3 has 17 residues. CDR3 loop: CASAKSGGGQGSYEQYF. CDR3 coding DNA: TGTGCCAGCGCCAAATCAGGGGGGGGACAGGGATCGTACGAGCAGTACTTC.

The CDR3 DNA reads as TGTGCCAGCACCTTGACAGGGGTGCTAGCCTACGAGCAGTACTTC. Its protein is CASTLTGVLAYEQYF. This chain links TRBV2 with TRBJ2-7; TRBD1 agrees at 8 bases. V gave up 7 bases and J gave up 2 bases; unmatched junction bases: 10. CDR1 SNHLY and CDR2 FYNNEI come from the germline V gene. The CDR3 covers 15 residues.

The chain is built from TRBV3-1 (or the pseudogene TRBV3-2) and TRBJ1-1, with 7 positions matching TRBD1. Germline V gives CDR1 LGHDT, CDR2 YNNKEL (reference sequence). Unmatched junction bases numbered 2, after V lost 5 bases and J lost 2 bases. The CDR3 length is 13 residues. In DNA form, the CDR3 reads TGTGCCAGCAGCAGGGGGCGAAACACTGAAGCTTTCTTT. This gives the protein CASSRGRNTEAFF.

This clone was counted once. V gene TRBV2 combines with J gene TRBJ2-7, with 12 bases that match TRBD1. The CDR3 runs 14 residues. CDR1 is SNHLY and CDR2 is FYNNEI in the germline V gene. With V trimmed by 6 bases and J by 5 bases, 5 bases remained unmatched. The CDR3 DNA reads TGTGCCAGCAGACCCGGGACAGGGGGCCACGAGCAGTACTTC. This translates into CASRPGTGGHEQYF.

V usage is TRBV5-4 and J usage is TRBJ1-1; D gene unclear. The V end was cut by 2 bases, the J end by 0 bases, with 8 bases between. This CDR3 is built from 14 residues. Germline CDR1 reads SGHNT; CDR2 reads YYREEE (reference sequence). The CDR3 loop is CASSFREVNTEAFF. DNA for the CDR3: TGTGCCAGCAGCTTTCGTGAGGTGAACACTGAAGCTTTCTTT.

The chain combines TRBV6-6 with TRBJ2-1, with 12 bases matching TRBD2. This CDR3 spans 17 amino acids. Germline V gene lookup returns CDR1 MNHNY and CDR2 SVGAGI (reference sequence). Unmatched junction bases numbered 8, after V lost 5 bases and J lost 3 bases. CDR3 coding DNA: TGTGCCAGCAGTCTTAGACTAGCGGGGGAATTCTACAATGAGCAGTTCTTC. Its protein product is CASSLRLAGEFYNEQFF.

The chain joins TRBV5-1 to TRBJ2-7; D may be TRBD2 (6 bases). This CDR3 has 14 residues. V gave up 0 bases and J gave up 5 bases, with 12 bases separating them. The germline CDR1 and CDR2 sequences are SGHRS and YFSETQ. The CDR3 coding sequence is TGCGCCAGCAGCTTGGTGGGGGGTAACCACGAGCAGTACTTC. Its translation: CASSLVGGNHEQYF. Together with reference TRBV5-1 and TRBJ2-7, the CDR3 gives the full variable domain: KAGVTQTPRYLIKTRGQQVTLSCSPISGHRSVSWYQQTPGQGLQFLFEYFSETQRNKGNFPGRFSGRQFSNSRSEMNVSTLELGDSALYLCASSLVGGNHEQYFGPGTRLTVT.

V usage is TRBV3-1 (or the pseudogene TRBV3-2) and J usage is TRBJ1-2, with D possibly being TRBD1 (6 bases). Germline assignment: CDR1 LGHDT and CDR2 YNNKEL (reference sequence). The CDR3 sequence is 14 residues long. V dropped 4 bases and J dropped 3 bases, with 12 bases sitting between them. The CDR3 sequence is CASSPGHLDYGYTF. CDR3 in DNA: TGTGCCAGCAGCCCGGGACACCTGGACTATGGCTACACCTTC.

The V call is TRBV3-1 (or the pseudogene TRBV3-2), the J call TRBJ2-1; TRBD2 matches at 10 bases. Germline CDR1 is LGHDT and CDR2 is YNNKEL (reference sequence). The V and J ends lost 3 bases and 7 bases, in that order; junction bases with no gene match: 0. The length of the CDR3 is 13 residues. CDR3 residues: CASSQTSGNEQFF. CDR3 sequence (DNA): TGTGCCAGCAGCCAGACTAGCGGGAATGAGCAGTTCTTC.

The chain carries TRBV24-1 and TRBJ1-5; D gene unclear. CDR1 KGHDR and CDR2 SFDVKD come from the germline V gene. V lost 9 bases, J lost 1 base, and 15 bases lay in between. The CDR3 loop spans 15 amino acids. The CDR3 spells CATVRQAGSNQPQHF. CDR3 nucleotides: TGTGCCACCGTACGCCAGGCGGGAAGCAATCAGCCCCAGCATTTT.

The chain carries TRBV4-1 and TRBJ2-3; D is perhaps TRBD2 (5 bases). Germline CDR1 MGHRA, CDR2 YSYEKL. The V end was cut by 0 bases, the J end by 2 bases, with 21 bases between. CDR3 length: 19 residues. CDR3 sequence (DNA): TGCGCCAGCAGCCAAGATTTCGAGGAGCTCTGGGAGTCCACAGATACGCAGTATTTT. Protein: CASSQDFEELWESTDTQYF.

V gene TRBV24-1 combines with J gene TRBJ2-2; tentative D call: TRBD2 (6 bases). Germline assignment: CDR1 KGHDR and CDR2 SFDVKD. V was pared by 3 bases and J by 3 bases, with 10 bases between. This CDR3 contains 15 residues. CDR3 sequence (DNA): TGTGCCACCAGTGATCGGGACTCCTACACCGGGGAGCTGTTTTTT. Protein sequence: CATSDRDSYTGELFF.

The gene calls are TRBV28 and TRBJ2-7; unclear D gene. CDR3 length equals 14 residues. Germline lookup yields CDR1 MDHEN and CDR2 SYDVKM. The germline V and J ends were trimmed by 1 base and 5 bases, with 12 bases remaining between them. Written as DNA, the CDR3 is TGTGCCAGCAGTTTATATCCCTCCCCCCACGAGCAGTACTTC. It is translated as CASSLYPSPHEQYF.